This T cell receptor beta chain is from a study of cytomegalovirus exposure and HLA in healthy donors. Whole-study context: Out of fewer than 500 genotyped donors, approximately 84% belonged to the Caucasian-associated ancestry cluster. Study findings and constraints: In a later analysis, TCR association rates varied by HLA locus: DRB1 most, HLA-C fewest.

The CDR3 runs to 16 residues. Germline trimming cut 0 bases from V and 4 bases from J; bases unmatched to any gene: 4. Germline V gives CDR1 MGHRA, CDR2 YSYEKL. PCR involved 60 Vbeta and 13 Jbeta primers. Using immunoSEQ multiplex PCR, the repertoire was profiled, and TCRdb retains in-frame clones only, with some absent. There are about 150,000 clones in the sample; roughly 82% occur only once, and about 7.1% lies in the top ten. Regarding this clone: The antigen is undetermined.

The chain couples TRBV4-1 to TRBJ2-1; TRBD2 aligns across 9 bases. The TCR sequence derives from a woman aged 45-60 years in good health and CMV-seropositive. Sequencing used PBMCs. Here the CDR3 reads CASSQDLAGFYNEQFF. The CDR3, as DNA: TGCGCCAGCAGCCAAGATCTAGCGGGGTTTTACAATGAGCAGTTCTTC.